A single sample is the source of the 15 T cell receptor beta chains below, sequenced in a study of cytotoxic CD8 clonotypes in ibrutinib-treated CLL. This table comes from immunoSEQ multiplex PCR, and its TCRdb copy is limited to in-frame clones, with some not included. In the table there are some 140,000 clones, roughly 90% of which are singletons. This material consisted of PBMCs, taken after 12 months of ibrutinib treatment. The origin of the receptors is a human donor with chronic lymphocytic leukemia.

The chain has TRBV4-3 and TRBJ2-7; TRBD1 is a possible D gene (5 bases). The germline gives CDR1 LGHNA, CDR2 YSLEER. The CDR3 has 13 amino acids. V lost 1 base, J lost 5 bases, and 9 bases lay in between. The CDR3 DNA is TGCGCCAGCAGCCAAGTGGCGACAGACGAGCAGTACTTC. Amino acids: CASSQVATDEQYF.

The rearrangement joins TRBV6-5 to TRBJ1-5, with a tentative D call TRBD1 (5 bases). Trimming shortened V by 0 bases and J by 3 bases, and 9 bases separated the two germline ends. Germline V gives CDR1 MNHEY, CDR2 SVGAGI. The CDR3 consists of 15 residues. The CDR3 sequence is CASSYSGGPNQPQHF. DNA for the CDR3: TGTGCCAGCAGTTACTCGGGGGGACCCAATCAGCCCCAGCATTTT.

The chain joins TRBV5-1 to TRBJ1-1; 11 bases map to TRBD1. CDR1 is SGHRS and CDR2 is YFSETQ in the germline V gene. The CDR3 is 16 amino acids. V lost 0 bases, J lost 4 bases, and 5 bases stayed unmatched. In DNA form, the CDR3 reads TGCGCCAGCAGCTTGGCAGGACAGGGGGCGGCCACTGAAGCTTTCTTT. It is translated as CASSLAGQGAATEAFF.

The chain recombines TRBV5-6 with TRBJ2-7; 9 bases fit TRBD1. V was pared by 4 bases and J by 3 bases, with 5 bases of the junction left unmatched. CDR1 and CDR2 (germline): SGHDT, YYEEEE. The length of the CDR3 is 14 residues. As DNA, the CDR3 is TGTGCCAGCAGCCAGGGACAGGGTCTCTACGAGCAGTACTTC. Residues: CASSQGQGLYEQYF.

On this clone itself: The junction departs from germline at one end; a sequencing error may be responsible. V and J are TRBV27 and TRBJ1-1; D gene uncertain. CDR1 and CDR2 from the germline V gene are MNHEY and SMNVEV (reference sequence). The length of the CDR3 is 13 residues. The CDR3 spells CTSSLGRNTEAFF. The CDR3 region has the DNA TGTACCAGCAGTTTAGGCAGGAACACTGAAGCTTTCTTT.

V and J are TRBV5-1 and TRBJ2-5, with a possible D match to TRBD2 (6 bases). This CDR3 has 16 amino acids. Trimming pared 0 bases from V and 1 base from J, leaving 13 bases between. From germline, CDR1 is SGHRS and CDR2 YFSETQ. The CDR3 protein is CASSLGGSGSQETQYF. The CDR3, as DNA: TGCGCCAGCAGCTTGGGGGGTAGCGGCAGCCAAGAGACCCAGTACTTC.

This rearrangement joins TRBV2 to TRBJ1-4, with D hard to call. CDR1 and CDR2 (germline): SNHLY, FYNNEI. This CDR3 region has 15 residues. Between the trimmed V and J ends, which lost 3 bases and 6 bases, there was a span of 14 bases. The CDR3 region is CASSDQSGVYEKLFF. The CDR3 nucleotides are TGTGCCAGCAGTGATCAATCGGGAGTTTATGAAAAACTGTTTTTT.

The CDR3 DNA reads as TGTGCCAGCAGCATACTGCGGACAGGCGTGTACGAGCAGTACTTC. Amino acid sequence: CASSILRTGVYEQYF. The chain employs TRBV11-2 and TRBJ2-7; 7 bases agree with TRBD1. Germline loops: CDR1 SGHAT, CDR2 FQNNGV. The CDR3 has 15 amino acids. V trimming: 5 bases; J trimming: 4 bases; junction bases outside the gene matches: 11.

The chain employs TRBV30 and TRBJ2-7; D ambiguous. Trimming stripped 0 bases from V and 0 bases from J, with 9 bases between. Germline lookup yields CDR1 GTSNPN and CDR2 SVGIG (reference sequence). This CDR3 has 14 residues. The CDR3 sequence is CAWSVRDLSYEQYF. In nucleotides, the CDR3 is TGTGCCTGGAGTGTCCGAGACCTCTCCTACGAGCAGTACTTC.

CDR3 DNA: TGTGCCAGTAGCCCGAAGCGGACACCTCGCTACGAGCAGTACTTC. Protein product: CASSPKRTPRYEQYF. V and J are TRBV19 and TRBJ2-7, with D possibly called TRBD1 or TRBD2 (5 bases each). The CDR3 contains 15 residues. Germline-derived CDR1 and CDR2 are LNHDA and SQIVND (reference sequence). V was clipped by 6 bases and J by 3 bases, with 18 bases between them.

The chain employs TRBV27 and TRBJ1-1, with D possibly being TRBD1 (6 bases). CDR1 and CDR2 (germline): MNHEY, SMNVEV (reference sequence). CDR3 length: 18 residues. Between the trimmed V and J ends, which lost 6 bases and 3 bases, there was a span of 26 bases. The CDR3 DNA follows: TGTGCCAGCAGATCTTCTAAGTTCCAGGGGCTGAAGGACACTGAAGCTTTCTTT. Translation: CASRSSKFQGLKDTEAFF.

This clone has just one count. The chain combines TRBV19 with TRBJ2-3; 9 bases map to TRBD2. Germline CDR1 is LNHDA and CDR2 is SQIVND (reference sequence). V shed 7 bases, J shed 4 bases, and the junction held 6 bases outside the gene matches. This CDR3 spans 14 amino acids. This CDR3 reads CASTRAGGADTQYF. In DNA form, the CDR3 reads TGTGCCAGTACACGGGCGGGAGGGGCAGATACGCAGTATTTT.

The chain couples TRBV27 to TRBJ2-7, with D perhaps given as TRBD1 or TRBD2 (7 bases each). Germline-derived CDR1 and CDR2 are MNHEY and SMNVEV (reference sequence). V gave up 5 bases and J gave up 9 bases, with 26 bases separating them. CDR3 length: 16 residues. DNA of the CDR3: TGTGCCAGCAGTACTCGAAACCCGCAGGGGGTAGCGGGGCAGTACTTC. It is translated as CASSTRNPQGVAGQYF.

This chain joins TRBV29-1 and TRBJ2-1, with 11 nucleotides matching TRBD2. The trim removed 6 bases at V and 8 bases at J, leaving 9 bases unmatched. Germline V gene sequence: CDR1 SQVTM, CDR2 ANQGSEA. The CDR3 runs 14 residues. This CDR3 is CSVDTSGSVDEQFF. In DNA form, the CDR3 reads TGCAGCGTGGATACTAGCGGGAGTGTCGATGAGCAGTTCTTC.

CDR3 nucleotide sequence: TGTGCCAGTAGTATTGGCAGGCTAAGCGAGCAGTACTTC. It specifies CASSIGRLSEQYF. The rearrangement joins TRBV19 to TRBJ2-7; D remains ambiguous. The CDR3 extends over 13 amino acids. The V gene lost 3 bases and the J gene lost 6 bases, with 12 bases spanning the gap. CDR1 and CDR2 from the germline V gene are LNHDA and SQIVND (reference sequence). Filled out from reference TRBV19 and TRBJ2-7, the complete variable domain reads DGGITQSPKYLFRKEGQNVTLSCEQNLNHDAMYWYRQDPGQGLRLIYYSQIVNDFQKGDIAEGYSVSREKKESFPLTVTSAQKNPTAFYLCASSIGRLSEQYFGPGTRLTVT.